A single sample gave rise to the 5 T cell receptor beta chains below, sequenced in a study of T cell repertoires in cytomegalovirus infection. TCRdb re-called the reads with MiXCR, one entry per CDR3 protein. The sample includes over 150,000 distinct CDR3 sequences, about 20% seen only once; the top ten take approximately 2.9%. The sequenced sample consisted of PBMCs. These receptors came from a human donor in good health (CMV status not recorded). Some clones in this sample may be carry-over from other donors' samples.

CDR3 amino acids: CATSDGTSGRTDTQYF. CDR3 nucleotides: TGTGCCACCAGCGACGGGACTAGCGGGAGGACAGATACGCAGTATTTT. The chain links TRBV15 to TRBJ2-3, with 15 bases that match TRBD2. The CDR3 length is 16 residues. Trimming removed 5 bases from V and 3 bases from J; junction bases left unmatched: 3. Germline CDR1 and CDR2: LNHNV and YYDKDF (reference sequence).

This clonotype was found a few times. The rearrangement links TRBV20-1 to TRBJ2-3; 7 positions agree with TRBD1. The CDR3 length is 15 residues. J lost 6 bases, V lost 1 base, and 10 bases had no gene match. The V gene's germline CDR1 is DFQATT and CDR2 SNEGSKA (reference sequence). The CDR3 region is CSARVGQEVGDTQYF. In DNA, the CDR3 is TGCAGTGCTAGAGTAGGACAGGAGGTTGGGGATACGCAGTATTTT.

This clonotype has just a few counts. The V and J genes are TRBV20-1 and TRBJ2-1; 10 nucleotides align to TRBD2. CDR3 size: 18 residues. Germline CDR1 and CDR2: DFQATT and SNEGSKA (reference sequence). J was trimmed by 4 bases and V by 2 bases; bases with no gene match: 14. CDR3 in DNA: TGCAGTGCTAGAAACCCAGGGGTAGCGGGAGGCGGGTACAATGAGCAGTTCTTC. It translates to CSARNPGVAGGGYNEQFF.

This clonotype was counted between two and nine times. A much larger clone lies one base from this, so it may be a read error. This chain connects TRBV7-2 to TRBJ2-7, with no clear D. The V end lost 0 bases, the J end lost 4 bases, and 4 bases lay between the germline ends. This CDR3 is 12 amino acids long. Germline loops: CDR1 SGHTA, CDR2 FQGNSA. CDR3 DNA: TGTGCCAGCAGCTTAGCCTGGTACGAGCAGTACTTC. This sequence encodes CASSLAWYEQYF.

V and J are TRBV27 and TRBJ2-5; the D gene is possibly TRBD1 (6 bases). Trimming removed 6 bases at V and 4 bases at J, with 15 bases between. CDR3 length equals 14 residues. In germline, CDR1 is MNHEY, CDR2 SMNVEV (reference sequence). The CDR3 nucleotides are TGTGCCAGCAGCCGGGAACAGGGCATAGAGACCCAGTACTTC. Translating it yields CASSREQGIETQYF.